The following is a T cell receptor beta chain sequence with its context. The antigen is unknown. This record belongs to a study of cytomegalovirus exposure and HLA in healthy donors. The PCR used 60 Vbeta and 13 Jbeta primers. The method was immunoSEQ multiplex PCR; TCRdb's version includes in-frame clones alone and lacks a portion of them. The sample yields some 150,000 clones, 82% seen once. Study results and limitations: HLA allele associations emerged for under 20,000 TCR beta sequences in a later analysis, at 0.05 false discovery rate. The authors later found most CMV-associated TCR beta chains appeared HLA-restricted.

Trimming removed 0 bases at V and 1 base at J, with 8 bases between. The CDR3 is 15 amino acids. Germline V gives CDR1 SGHVS, CDR2 FQNEAQ. The chain uses TRBV7-8 and TRBJ2-3; D perhaps matches TRBD2 (6 bases). The sequenced material came from PBMCs. The receptor was derived from a woman aged 45-59 years in good health and CMV-seropositive. The CDR3, as DNA: TGTGCCAGCAGCTTAGCACCTAGCGGCACAGATACGCAGTATTTT. This gives the protein CASSLAPSGTDTQYF.